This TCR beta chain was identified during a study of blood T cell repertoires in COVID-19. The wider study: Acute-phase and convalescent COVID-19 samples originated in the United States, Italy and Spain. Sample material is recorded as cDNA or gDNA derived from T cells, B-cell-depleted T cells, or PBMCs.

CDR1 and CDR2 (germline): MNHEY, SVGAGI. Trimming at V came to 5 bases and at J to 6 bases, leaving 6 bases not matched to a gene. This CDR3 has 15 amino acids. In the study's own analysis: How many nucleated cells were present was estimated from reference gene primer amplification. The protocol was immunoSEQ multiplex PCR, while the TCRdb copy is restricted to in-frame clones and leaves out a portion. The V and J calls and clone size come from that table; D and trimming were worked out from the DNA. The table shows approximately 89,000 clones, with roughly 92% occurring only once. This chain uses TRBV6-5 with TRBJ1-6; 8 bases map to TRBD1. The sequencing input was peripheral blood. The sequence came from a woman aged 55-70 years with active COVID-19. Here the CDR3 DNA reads TGTGCCAGCAGTCCGAAGACAGGGGCTAATTCACCCCTCCACTTT. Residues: CASSPKTGANSPLHF.